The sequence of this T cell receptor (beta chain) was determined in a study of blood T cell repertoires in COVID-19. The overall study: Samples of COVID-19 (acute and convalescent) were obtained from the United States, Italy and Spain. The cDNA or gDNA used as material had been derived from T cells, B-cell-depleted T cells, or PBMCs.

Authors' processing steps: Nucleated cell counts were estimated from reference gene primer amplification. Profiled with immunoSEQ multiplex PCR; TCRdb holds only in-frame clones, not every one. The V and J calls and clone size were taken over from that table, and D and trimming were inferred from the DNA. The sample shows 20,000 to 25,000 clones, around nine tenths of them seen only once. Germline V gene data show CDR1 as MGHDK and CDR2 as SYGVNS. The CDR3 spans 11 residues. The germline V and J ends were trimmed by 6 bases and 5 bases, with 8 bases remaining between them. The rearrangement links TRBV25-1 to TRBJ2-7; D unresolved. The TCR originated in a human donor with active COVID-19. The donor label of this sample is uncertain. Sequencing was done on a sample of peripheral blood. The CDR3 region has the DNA TGTGCCAGCAGCTTCAGTAACGAGCAGTACTTC. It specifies CASSFSNEQYF.